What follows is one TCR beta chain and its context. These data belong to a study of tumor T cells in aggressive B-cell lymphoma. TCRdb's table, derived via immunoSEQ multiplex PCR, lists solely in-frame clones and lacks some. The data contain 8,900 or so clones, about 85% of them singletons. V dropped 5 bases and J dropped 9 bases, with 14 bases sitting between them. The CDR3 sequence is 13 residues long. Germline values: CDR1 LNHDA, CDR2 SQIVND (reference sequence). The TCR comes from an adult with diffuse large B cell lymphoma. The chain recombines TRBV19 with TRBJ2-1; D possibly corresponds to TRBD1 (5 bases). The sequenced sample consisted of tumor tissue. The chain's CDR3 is CASSPRQWGEQFF. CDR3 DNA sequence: TGTGCCAGTAGTCCTCGACAGTGGGGTGAGCAGTTCTTC.